These 6 T cell receptor beta chains share one sample of origin, sequenced in a study of post-analysis software for immune sequencing data. Study-level points and caveats: Five TRBV segments were significantly more frequent in patients than in controls. TRBV5-6, TRBV5-1 and TRBV20-1 were among these segments.

Carried by the TCR beta cDNA libraries were unique molecular identifiers. TCRdb passed the PCR reads through MiXCR, listing each CDR3 protein once. This sample has roughly 800,000 distinct CDR3 sequences; 35% to 55% occur once, and the top ten carry approximately 4.4%. For these receptors, no antigen is known. The sample comprised blood. The receptors derive from a girl aged 5 to 17 with multiple sclerosis.

The genes are TRBV5-1 and TRBJ2-7, with TRBD2 matching 8 bases. CDR1 is SGHRS and CDR2 is YFSETQ in the germline V gene. The length of the CDR3 is 14 residues. V shed 2 bases and J 6 bases; nucleotides not matched to a gene: 7. CDR3 sequence reads: CASSFPREGTEQYF. The CDR3 DNA sequence: TGCGCCAGCAGCTTTCCCCGGGAGGGCACCGAGCAGTACTTC.

This clonotype came up a few times. The CDR3: CASSPRREIGPYNEQFF. The DNA for the CDR3 is TGTGCCAGCAGCCCACGTAGGGAAATCGGACCTTACAATGAGCAGTTCTTC. The chain has TRBV9 and TRBJ2-1; no definite D call. This CDR3 is 17 amino acids long. V was pared by 4 bases and J by 4 bases, with 21 bases between. Germline CDR1 and CDR2: SGDLS and YYNGEE. The complete variable domain, with remaining parts taken from reference TRBV9 and TRBJ2-1, reads DSGVTQTPKHLITATGQRVTLRCSPRSGDLSVYWYQQSLDQGLQFLIQYYNGEERAKGNILERFSAQQFPDLHSELNLSSLELGDSALYFCASSPRREIGPYNEQFFGPGTRLTVL.

The V gene is TRBV12-3 or TRBV12-4, the J gene TRBJ2-7; no clear D gene. CDR3 length: 12 residues. V was clipped by 5 bases and J by 9 bases, with 14 bases between them. The CDR3 spells CASSPSSVAQYF. CDR3 coding DNA: TGTGCCAGCAGTCCCAGTTCGGTGGCGCAGTACTTC.

The chain employs TRBV30 and TRBJ2-1, with TRBD2 identical over 11 bases. Per germline, CDR1 GTSNPN and CDR2 SVGIG (reference sequence). J lost 3 bases, V lost 4 bases, and 5 bases had no gene match. The CDR3 runs 15 residues. The CDR3 sequence: CAWTSGTSGYNEQFF. The CDR3 coding sequence is TGTGCCTGGACCTCTGGGACTAGCGGCTACAATGAGCAGTTCTTC. The full variable domain, in which reference TRBV30 and TRBJ2-1 provide the parts outside the CDR3, is SQTIHQWPATLVQPVGSPLSLECTVEGTSNPNLYWYRQAAGRGLQLLFYSVGIGQISSEVPQNLSASRPQDRQFILSSKKLLLSDSGFYLCAWTSGTSGYNEQFFGPGTRLTVL.

The chain links TRBV4-2 to TRBJ2-7; D could derive from TRBD1 or TRBD2 (6 bases each). Germline CDR1 LGHNA, CDR2 YNFKEQ. V was trimmed by 4 bases and J by 6 bases, leaving 13 bases between them. The CDR3 runs 13 residues. The CDR3 nucleotides are TGTGCCAGCAGCCCGAGGGGGGTGAGCGAGCAGTACTTC. It codes for CASSPRGVSEQYF.

This clonotype was detected a few times. This chain joins TRBV30 and TRBJ1-1; TRBD1 is a possible D gene (6 bases). CDR3 length: 15 residues. The ends were cut back, 4 bases at V and 1 base at J, with 16 bases in the middle. Germline-derived CDR1 and CDR2 are GTSNPN and SVGIG (reference sequence). In DNA form, the CDR3 reads TGTGCCTGGACTCCCGGGGGGCCGCGGAACACTGAAGCTTTCTTT. Its protein is CAWTPGGPRNTEAFF.